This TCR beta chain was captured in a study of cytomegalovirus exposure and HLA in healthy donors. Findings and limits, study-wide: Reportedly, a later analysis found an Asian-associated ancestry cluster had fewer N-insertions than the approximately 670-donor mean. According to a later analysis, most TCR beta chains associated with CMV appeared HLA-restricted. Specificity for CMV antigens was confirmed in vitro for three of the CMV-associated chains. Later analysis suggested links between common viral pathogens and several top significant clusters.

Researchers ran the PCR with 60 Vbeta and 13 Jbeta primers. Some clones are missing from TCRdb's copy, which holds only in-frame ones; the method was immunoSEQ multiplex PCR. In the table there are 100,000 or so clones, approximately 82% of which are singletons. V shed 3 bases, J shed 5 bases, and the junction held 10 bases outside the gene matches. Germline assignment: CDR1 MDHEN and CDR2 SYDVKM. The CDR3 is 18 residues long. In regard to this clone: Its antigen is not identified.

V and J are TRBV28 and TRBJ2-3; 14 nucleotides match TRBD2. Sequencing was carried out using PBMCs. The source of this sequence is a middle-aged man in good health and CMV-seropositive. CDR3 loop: CASSFQPTSGGGLDTQYF. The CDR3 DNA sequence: TGTGCCAGCAGTTTCCAACCGACTAGCGGGGGGGGTCTAGATACGCAGTATTTT.